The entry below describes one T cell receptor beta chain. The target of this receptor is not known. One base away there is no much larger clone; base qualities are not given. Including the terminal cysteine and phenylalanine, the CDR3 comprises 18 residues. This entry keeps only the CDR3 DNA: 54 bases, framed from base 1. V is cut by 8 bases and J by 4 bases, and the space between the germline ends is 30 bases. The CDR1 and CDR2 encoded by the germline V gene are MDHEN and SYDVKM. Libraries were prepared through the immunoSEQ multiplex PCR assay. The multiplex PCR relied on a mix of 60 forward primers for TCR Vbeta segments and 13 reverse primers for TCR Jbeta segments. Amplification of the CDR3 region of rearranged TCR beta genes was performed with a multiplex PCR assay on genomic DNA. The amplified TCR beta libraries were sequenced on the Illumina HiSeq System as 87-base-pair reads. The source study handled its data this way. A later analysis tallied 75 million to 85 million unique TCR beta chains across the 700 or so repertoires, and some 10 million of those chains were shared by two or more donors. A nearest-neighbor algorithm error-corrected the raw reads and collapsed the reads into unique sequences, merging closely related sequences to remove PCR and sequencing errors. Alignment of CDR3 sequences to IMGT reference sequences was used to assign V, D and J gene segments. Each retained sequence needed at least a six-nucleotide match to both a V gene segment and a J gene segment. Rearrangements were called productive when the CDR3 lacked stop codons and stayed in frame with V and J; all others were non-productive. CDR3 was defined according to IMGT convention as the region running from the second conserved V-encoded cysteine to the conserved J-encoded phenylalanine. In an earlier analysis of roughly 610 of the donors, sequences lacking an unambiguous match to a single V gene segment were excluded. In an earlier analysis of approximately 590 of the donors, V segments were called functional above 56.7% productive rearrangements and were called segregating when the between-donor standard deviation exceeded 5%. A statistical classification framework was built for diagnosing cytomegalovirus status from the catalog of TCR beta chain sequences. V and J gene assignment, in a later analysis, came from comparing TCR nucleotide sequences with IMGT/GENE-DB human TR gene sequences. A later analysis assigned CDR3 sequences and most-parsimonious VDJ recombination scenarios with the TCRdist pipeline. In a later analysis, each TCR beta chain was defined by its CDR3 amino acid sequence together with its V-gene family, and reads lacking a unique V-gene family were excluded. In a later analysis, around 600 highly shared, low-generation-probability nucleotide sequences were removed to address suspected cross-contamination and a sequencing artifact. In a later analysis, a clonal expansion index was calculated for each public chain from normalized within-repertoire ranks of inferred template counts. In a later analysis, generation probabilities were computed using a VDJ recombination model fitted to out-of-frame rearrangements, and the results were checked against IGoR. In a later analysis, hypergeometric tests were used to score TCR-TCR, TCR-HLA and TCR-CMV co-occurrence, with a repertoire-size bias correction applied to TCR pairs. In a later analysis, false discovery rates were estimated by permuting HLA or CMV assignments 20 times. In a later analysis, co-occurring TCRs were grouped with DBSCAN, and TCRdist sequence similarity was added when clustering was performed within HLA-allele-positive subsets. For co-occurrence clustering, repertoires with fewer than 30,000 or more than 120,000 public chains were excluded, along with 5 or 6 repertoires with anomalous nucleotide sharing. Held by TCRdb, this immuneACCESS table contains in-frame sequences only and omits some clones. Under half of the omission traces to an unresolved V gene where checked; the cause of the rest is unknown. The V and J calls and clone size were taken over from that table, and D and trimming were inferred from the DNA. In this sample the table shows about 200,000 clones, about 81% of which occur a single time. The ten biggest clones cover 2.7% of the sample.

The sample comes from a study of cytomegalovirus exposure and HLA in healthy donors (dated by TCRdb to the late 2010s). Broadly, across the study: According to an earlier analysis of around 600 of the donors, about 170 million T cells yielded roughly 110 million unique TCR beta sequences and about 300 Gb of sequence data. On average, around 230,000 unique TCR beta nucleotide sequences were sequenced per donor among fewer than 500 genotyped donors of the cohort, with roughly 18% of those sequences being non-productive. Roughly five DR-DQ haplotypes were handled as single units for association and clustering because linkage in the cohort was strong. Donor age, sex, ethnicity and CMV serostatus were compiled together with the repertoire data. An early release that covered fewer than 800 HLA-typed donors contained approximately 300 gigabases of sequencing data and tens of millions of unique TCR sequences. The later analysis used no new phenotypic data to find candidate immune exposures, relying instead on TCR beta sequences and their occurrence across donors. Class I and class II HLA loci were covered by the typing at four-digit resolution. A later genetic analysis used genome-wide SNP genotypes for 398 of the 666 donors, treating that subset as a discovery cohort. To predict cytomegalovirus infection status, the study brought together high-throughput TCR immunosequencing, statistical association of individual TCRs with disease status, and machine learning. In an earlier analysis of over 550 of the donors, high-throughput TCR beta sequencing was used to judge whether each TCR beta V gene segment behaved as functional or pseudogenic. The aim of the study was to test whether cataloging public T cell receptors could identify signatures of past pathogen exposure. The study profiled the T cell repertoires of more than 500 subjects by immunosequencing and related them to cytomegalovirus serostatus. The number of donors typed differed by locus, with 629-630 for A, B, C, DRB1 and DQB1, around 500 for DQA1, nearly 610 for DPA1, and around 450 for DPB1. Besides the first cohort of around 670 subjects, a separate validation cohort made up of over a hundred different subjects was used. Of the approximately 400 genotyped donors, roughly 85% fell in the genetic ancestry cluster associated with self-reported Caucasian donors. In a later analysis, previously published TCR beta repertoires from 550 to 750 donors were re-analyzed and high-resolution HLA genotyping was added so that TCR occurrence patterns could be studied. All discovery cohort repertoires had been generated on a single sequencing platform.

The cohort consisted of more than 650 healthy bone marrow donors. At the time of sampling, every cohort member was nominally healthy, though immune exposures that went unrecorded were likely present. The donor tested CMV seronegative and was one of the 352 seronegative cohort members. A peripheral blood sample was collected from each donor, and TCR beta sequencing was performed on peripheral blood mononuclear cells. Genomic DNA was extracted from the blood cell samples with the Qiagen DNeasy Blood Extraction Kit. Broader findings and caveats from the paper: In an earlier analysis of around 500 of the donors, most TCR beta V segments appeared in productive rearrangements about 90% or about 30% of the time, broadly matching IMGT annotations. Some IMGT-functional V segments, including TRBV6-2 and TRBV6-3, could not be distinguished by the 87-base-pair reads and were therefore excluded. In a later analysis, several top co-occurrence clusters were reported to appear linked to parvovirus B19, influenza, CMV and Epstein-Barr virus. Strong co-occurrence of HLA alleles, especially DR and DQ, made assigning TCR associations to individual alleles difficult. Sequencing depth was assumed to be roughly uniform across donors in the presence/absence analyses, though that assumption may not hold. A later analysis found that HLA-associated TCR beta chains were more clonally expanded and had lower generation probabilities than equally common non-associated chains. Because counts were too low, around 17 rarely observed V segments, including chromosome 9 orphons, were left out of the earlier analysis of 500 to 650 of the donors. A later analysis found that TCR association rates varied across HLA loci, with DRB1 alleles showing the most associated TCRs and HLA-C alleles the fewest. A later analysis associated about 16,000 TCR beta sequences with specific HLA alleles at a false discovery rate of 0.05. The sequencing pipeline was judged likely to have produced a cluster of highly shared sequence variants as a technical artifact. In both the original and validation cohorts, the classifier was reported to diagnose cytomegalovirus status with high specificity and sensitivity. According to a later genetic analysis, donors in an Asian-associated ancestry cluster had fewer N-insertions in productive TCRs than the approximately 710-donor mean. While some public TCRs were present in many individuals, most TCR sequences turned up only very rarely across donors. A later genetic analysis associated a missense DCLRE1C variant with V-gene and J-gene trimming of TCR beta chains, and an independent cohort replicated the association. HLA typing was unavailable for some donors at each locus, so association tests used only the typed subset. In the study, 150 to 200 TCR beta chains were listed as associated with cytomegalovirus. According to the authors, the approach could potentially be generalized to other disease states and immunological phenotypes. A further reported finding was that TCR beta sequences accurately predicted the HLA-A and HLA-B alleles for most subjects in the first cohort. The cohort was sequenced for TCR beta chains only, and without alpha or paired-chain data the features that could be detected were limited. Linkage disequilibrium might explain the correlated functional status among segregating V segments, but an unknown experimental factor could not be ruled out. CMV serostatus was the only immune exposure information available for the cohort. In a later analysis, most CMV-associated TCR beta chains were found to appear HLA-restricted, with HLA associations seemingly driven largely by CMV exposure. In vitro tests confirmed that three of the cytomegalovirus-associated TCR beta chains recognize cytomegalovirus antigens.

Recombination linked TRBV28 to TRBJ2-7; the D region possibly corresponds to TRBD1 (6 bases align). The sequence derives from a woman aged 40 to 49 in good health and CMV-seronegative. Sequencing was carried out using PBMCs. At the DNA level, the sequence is TGTGCCAGCTCCTATCCTATTCCTGGACAGATCGTTTTATACGAGCAGTACTTC. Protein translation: CASSYPIPGQIVLYEQYF.